This TCR beta chain was found in a study of read filtering for tumor transcriptome and immune sequencing. The CDR3 has 14 amino acids. Germline V CDR1 and CDR2: SQVTM, ANQGSEA. V shed 7 bases and J shed 2 bases, with 18 bases lying between them. The library was built from approximately 400 ng RNA with molecular barcoded adaptors for alpha/delta and beta/gamma chains. TCRdb recomputed calls from the reads with MiXCR, one row per CDR3 protein. The table lists approximately 57,000 distinct CDR3 sequences, around an eighth of them singletons. Study-wide results and caveats: The sorted CD138-negative fraction was a mixed bone marrow immune population, not purified T cells. Dropping single-read clonotypes raised IR-seq and RNA-seq shared-clonotype correlation.

This clonotype occurred many times. What it binds is not known. The rearrangement uses TRBV29-1 and TRBJ2-7; TRBD2 might be the D (6 bases). This receptor was identified in a donor at least 40 years old with multiple myeloma. Sequenced: a population of CD138-negative cells sorted from bone marrow. The CDR3 DNA sequence: TGCAGCGCCGGGGGATGGACACGACCCTACGAGCAGTACTTC. Translation: CSAGGWTRPYEQYF.